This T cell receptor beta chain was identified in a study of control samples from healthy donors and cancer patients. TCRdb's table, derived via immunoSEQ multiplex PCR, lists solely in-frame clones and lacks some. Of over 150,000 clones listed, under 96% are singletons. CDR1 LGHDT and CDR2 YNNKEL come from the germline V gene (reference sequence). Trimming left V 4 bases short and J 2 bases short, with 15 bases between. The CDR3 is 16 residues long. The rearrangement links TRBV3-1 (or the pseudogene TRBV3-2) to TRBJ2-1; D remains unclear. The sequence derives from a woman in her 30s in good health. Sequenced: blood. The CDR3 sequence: CASSPAMPVTYNEQFF. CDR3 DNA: TGTGCCAGCAGCCCCGCGATGCCAGTAACCTACAATGAGCAGTTCTTC.